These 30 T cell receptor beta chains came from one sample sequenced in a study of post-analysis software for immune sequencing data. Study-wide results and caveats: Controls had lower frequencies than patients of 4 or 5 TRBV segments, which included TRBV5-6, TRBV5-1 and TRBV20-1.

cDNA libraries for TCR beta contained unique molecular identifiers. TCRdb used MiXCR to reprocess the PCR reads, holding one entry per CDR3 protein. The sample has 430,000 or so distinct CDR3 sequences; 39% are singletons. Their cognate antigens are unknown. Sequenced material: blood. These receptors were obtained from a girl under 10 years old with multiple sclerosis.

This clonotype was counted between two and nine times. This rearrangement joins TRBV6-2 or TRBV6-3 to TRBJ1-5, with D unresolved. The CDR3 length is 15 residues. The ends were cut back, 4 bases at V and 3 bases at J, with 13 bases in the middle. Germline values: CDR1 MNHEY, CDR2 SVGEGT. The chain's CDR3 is CASSFKGSDNQPQHF. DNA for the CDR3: TGTGCCAGCAGTTTTAAAGGGAGTGACAATCAGCCCCAGCATTTT.

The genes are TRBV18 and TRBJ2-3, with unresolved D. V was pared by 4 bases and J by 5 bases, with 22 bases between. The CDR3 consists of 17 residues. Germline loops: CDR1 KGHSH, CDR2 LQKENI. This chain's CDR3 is CASSLRSRSTVGDTQYF. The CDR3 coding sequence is TGTGCCAGCTCACTACGCTCAAGGTCCACCGTGGGAGATACGCAGTATTTT.

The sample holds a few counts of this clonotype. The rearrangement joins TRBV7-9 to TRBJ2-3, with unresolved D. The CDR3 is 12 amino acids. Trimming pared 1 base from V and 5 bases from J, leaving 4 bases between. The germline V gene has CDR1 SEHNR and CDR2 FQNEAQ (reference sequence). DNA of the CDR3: TGTGCCAGCAGCTTAGAAATAGATACGCAGTATTTT. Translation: CASSLEIDTQYF. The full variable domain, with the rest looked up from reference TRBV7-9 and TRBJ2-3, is DTGVSQNPRHKITKRGQNVTFRCDPISEHNRLYWYRQTLGQGPEFLTYFQNEAQLEKSRLLSDRFSAERPKGSFSTLEIQRTEQGDSAMYLCASSLEIDTQYFGPGTRLTVL.

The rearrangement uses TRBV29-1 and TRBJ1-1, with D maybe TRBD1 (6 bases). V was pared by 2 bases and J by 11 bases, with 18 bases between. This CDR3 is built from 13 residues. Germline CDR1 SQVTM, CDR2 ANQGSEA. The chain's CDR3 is CSVETGAYLGAFF. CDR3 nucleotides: TGCAGCGTTGAAACGGGGGCTTACCTCGGGGCTTTCTTT.

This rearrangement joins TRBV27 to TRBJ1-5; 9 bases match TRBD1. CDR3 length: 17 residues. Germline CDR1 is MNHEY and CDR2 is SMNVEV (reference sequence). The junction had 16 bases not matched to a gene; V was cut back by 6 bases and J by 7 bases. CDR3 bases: TGTGCCAGCAGCAAAAGTACAGGGGGCAGGGGATACCAGCCCCAGCATTTT. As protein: CASSKSTGGRGYQPQHF.

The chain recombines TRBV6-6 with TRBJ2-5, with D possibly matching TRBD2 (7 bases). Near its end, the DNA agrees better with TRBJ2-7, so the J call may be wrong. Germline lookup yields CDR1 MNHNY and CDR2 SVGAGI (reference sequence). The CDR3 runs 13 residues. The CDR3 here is CASSSSGGGEQYF. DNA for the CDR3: TGTGCCAGCAGTTCTAGCGGAGGGGGCGAGCAGTACTTC.

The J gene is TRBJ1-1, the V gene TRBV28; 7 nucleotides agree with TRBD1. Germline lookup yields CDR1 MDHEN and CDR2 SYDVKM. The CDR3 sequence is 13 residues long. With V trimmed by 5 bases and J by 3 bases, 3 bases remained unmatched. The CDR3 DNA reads TGTGCCAGCAGTAGGGACAGTTACACTGAAGCTTTCTTT. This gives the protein CASSRDSYTEAFF.

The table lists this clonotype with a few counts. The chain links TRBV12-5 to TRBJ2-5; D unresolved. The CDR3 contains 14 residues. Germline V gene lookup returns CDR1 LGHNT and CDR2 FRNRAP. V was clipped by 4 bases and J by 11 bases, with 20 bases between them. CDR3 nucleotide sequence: TGTGCTAGTGGTTCCCCGGGTTCGGTGGATGAGCAGTACTTC. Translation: CASGSPGSVDEQYF. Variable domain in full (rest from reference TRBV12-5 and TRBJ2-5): DARVTQTPRHKVTEMGQEVTMRCQPILGHNTVFWYRQTMMQGLELLAYFRNRAPLDDSGMPKDRFSAEMPDATLATLKIQPSEPRDSAVYFCASGSPGSVDEQYFGPGTRLLVL.

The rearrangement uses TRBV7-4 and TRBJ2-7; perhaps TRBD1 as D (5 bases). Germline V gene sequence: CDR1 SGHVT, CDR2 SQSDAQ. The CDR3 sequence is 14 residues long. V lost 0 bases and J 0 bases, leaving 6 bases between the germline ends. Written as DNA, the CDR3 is TGTGCCAGCAGCTTAGCGACAGACTCCTACGAGCAGTACTTC. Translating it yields CASSLATDSYEQYF.

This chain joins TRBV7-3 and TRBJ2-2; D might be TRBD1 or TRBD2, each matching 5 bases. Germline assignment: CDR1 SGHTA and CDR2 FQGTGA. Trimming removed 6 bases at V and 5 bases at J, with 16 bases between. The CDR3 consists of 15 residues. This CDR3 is CASSSGTPSTGELFF. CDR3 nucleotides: TGTGCCAGCAGTTCCGGGACCCCTAGTACCGGGGAGCTGTTTTTT. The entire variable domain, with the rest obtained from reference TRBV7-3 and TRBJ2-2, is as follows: GAGVSQTPSNKVTEKGKYVELRCDPISGHTALYWYRQSLGQGPEFLIYFQGTGAADDSGLPNDRFFAVRPEGSVSTLKIQRTERGDSAVYLCASSSGTPSTGELFFGEGSRLTVL.

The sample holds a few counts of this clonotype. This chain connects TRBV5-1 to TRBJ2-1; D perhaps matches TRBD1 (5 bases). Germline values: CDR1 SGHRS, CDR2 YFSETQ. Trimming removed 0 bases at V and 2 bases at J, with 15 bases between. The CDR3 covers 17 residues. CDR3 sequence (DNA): TGCGCCAGCAGCTTGGCGAGACAGTTGGCTACCTACAATGAGCAGTTCTTC. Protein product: CASSLARQLATYNEQFF.

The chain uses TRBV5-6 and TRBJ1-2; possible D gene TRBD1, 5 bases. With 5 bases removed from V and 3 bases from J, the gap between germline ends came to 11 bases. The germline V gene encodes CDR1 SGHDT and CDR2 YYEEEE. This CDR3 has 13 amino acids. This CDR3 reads CASRGGTDYGYTF. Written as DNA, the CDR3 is TGTGCCAGCAGGGGGGGGACGGACTATGGCTACACCTTC.

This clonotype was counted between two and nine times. CDR3 in amino acids: CAISDTRDDYNEQFF. CDR3 DNA sequence: TGTGCCATCAGTGATACCCGGGACGACTACAATGAGCAGTTCTTC. The rearrangement uses TRBV10-3 and TRBJ2-1; D is possibly TRBD1 or TRBD2 (5 bases each). The CDR3 covers 15 residues. Trimming cost V 3 bases and J 3 bases, with 12 bases left between them. Germline V gene sequence: CDR1 ENHRY, CDR2 SYGVKD.

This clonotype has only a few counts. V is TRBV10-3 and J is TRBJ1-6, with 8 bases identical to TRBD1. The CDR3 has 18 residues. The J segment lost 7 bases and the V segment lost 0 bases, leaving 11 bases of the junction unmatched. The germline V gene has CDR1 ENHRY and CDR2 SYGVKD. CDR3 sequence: CAISESISRTGRNSPLHF. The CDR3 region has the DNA TGTGCCATCAGTGAGTCGATAAGTCGGACAGGGAGGAATTCACCCCTCCACTTT.

The CDR3: CASSPTPGDEQYF. The CDR3 DNA follows: TGCGCCAGCAGCCCGACCCCAGGGGACGAGCAGTACTTC. V is TRBV4-1 and J is TRBJ2-7; weak D call: TRBD1 (6 bases). The length of the CDR3 is 13 residues. Trimming took 4 bases from V and 5 from J, leaving 12 bases between them. Looked up from germline, CDR1 is MGHRA and CDR2 is YSYEKL.

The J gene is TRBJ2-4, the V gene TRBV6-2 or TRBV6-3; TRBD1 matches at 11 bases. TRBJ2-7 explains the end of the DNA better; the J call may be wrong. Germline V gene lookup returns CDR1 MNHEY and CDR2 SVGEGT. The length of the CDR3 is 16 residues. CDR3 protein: CASSCNRDRGFYEQYF. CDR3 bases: TGTGCCAGCAGTTGCAACCGGGACAGGGGGTTCTACGAGCAGTACTTC.

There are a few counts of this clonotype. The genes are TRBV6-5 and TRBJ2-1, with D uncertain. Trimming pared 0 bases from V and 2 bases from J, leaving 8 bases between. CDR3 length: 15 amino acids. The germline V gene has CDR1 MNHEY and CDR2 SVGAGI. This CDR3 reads CASSYSESAYNEQFF. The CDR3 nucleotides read TGTGCCAGCAGTTACTCGGAGTCCGCCTACAATGAGCAGTTCTTC.

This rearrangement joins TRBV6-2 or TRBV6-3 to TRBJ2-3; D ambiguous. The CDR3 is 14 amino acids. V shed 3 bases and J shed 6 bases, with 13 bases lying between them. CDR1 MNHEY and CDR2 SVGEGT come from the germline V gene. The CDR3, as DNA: TGTGCCAGCAGTTATACCCGGGTTCGCGATACGCAGTATTTT. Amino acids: CASSYTRVRDTQYF.

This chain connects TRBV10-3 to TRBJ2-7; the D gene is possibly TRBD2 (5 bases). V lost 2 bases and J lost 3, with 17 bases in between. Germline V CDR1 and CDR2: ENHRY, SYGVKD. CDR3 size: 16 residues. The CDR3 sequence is CAISERGSPGVYEQYF. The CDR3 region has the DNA TGTGCCATCAGTGAGCGTGGGAGCCCCGGGGTCTACGAGCAGTACTTC.

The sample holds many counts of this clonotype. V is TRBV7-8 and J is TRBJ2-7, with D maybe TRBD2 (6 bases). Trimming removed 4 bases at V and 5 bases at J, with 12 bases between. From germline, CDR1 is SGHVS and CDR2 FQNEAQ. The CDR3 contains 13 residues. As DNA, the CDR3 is TGTGCCAGCAGCTACACTAGCAGCCACGAGCAGTACTTC. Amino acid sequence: CASSYTSSHEQYF.

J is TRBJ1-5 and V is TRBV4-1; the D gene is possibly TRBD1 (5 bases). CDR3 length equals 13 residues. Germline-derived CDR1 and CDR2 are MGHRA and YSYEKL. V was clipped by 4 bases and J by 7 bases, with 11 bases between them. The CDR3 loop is CASSPVRDQPQHF. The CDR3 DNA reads TGCGCCAGCAGCCCCGTCAGGGACCAGCCCCAGCATTTT.

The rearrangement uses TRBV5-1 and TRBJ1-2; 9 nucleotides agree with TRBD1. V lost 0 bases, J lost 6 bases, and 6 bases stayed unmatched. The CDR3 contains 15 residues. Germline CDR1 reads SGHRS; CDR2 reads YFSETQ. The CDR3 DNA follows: TGCGCCAGCAGCTTGGAGGGGACAGGGAACCATGGCTACACCTTC. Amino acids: CASSLEGTGNHGYTF.

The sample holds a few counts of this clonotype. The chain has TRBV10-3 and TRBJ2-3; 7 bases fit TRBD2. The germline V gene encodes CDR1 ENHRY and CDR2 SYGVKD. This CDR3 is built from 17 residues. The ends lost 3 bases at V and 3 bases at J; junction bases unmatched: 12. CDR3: CAISDPISGGGTDTQYF. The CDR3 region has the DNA TGTGCCATCAGTGATCCAATCTCGGGAGGAGGGACAGATACGCAGTATTTT.

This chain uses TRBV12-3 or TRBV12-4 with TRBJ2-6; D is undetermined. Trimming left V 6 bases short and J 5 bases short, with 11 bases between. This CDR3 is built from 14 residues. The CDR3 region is CASRRISRANVLTF. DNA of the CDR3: TGTGCCAGCAGGCGGATTAGTAGGGCCAACGTCCTGACTTTC.

The CDR3 region is CSVGQEDEQFF. As DNA, the CDR3 is TGCAGCGTTGGGCAGGAGGATGAGCAGTTCTTC. The chain employs TRBV29-1 and TRBJ2-1; possibly TRBD2 for D (5 bases). Germline assignment: CDR1 SQVTM and CDR2 ANQGSEA. The CDR3 runs 11 residues. V was clipped by 4 bases and J by 8 bases, with 9 bases between them.

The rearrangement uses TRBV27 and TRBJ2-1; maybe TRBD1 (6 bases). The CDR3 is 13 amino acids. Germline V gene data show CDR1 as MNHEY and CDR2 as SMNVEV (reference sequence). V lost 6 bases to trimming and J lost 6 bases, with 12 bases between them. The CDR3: CASSETGSNEQFF. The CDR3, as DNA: TGTGCCAGCAGCGAAACAGGGAGCAATGAGCAGTTCTTC.

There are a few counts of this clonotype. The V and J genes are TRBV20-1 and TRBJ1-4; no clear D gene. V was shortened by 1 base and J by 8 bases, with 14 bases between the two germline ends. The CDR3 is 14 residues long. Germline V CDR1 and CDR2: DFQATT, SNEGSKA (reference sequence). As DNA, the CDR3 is TGCAGTGCTAGAGTCGAGGGCAGCGGAGAAAAACTGTTTTTT. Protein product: CSARVEGSGEKLFF.

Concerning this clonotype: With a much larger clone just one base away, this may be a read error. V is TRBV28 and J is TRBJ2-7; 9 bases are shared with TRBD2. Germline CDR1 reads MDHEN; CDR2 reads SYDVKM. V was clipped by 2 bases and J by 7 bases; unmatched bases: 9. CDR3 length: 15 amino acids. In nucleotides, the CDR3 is TGTGCCAGCAGTTTAAAGGAGCGGGGGGCCGTTGAGCAGTACTTC. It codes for CASSLKERGAVEQYF.

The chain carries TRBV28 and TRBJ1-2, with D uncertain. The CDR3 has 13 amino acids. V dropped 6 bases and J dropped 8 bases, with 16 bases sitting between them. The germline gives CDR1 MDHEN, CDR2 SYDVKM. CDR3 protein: CASRSPGTTGYTF. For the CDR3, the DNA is TGTGCCAGCAGATCACCGGGAACGACGGGCTACACCTTC.

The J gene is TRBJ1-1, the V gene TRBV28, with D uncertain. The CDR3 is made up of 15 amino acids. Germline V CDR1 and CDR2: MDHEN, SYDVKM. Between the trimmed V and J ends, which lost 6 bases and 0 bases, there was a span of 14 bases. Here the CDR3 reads CASSPELGVNTEAFF. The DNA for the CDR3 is TGTGCCAGCAGCCCTGAATTAGGAGTGAACACTGAAGCTTTCTTT. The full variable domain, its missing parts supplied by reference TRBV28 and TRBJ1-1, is DVKVTQSSRYLVKRTGEKVFLECVQDMDHENMFWYRQDPGLGLRLIYFSYDVKMKEKGDIPEGYSVSREKKERFSLILESASTNQTSMYLCASSPELGVNTEAFFGQGTRLTVV.